One and the same sample provided the 2 T cell receptor beta chains below, sequenced in a study of cytomegalovirus exposure and HLA in healthy donors. PCR involved 60 Vbeta and 13 Jbeta primers. The table came from immunoSEQ multiplex PCR; TCRdb's copy has only in-frame clones and leaves some out. The sample includes around 100,000 clones, under 85% of them seen just once. Input material: PBMCs. All receptors derive from a man aged 50 or older in good health and CMV-seropositive.

The chain uses TRBV28 and TRBJ1-1, with 7 bases lining up with TRBD1. After removal of 3 bases from V and 1 base from J, the junction contained 11 bases not matched to a gene. The CDR3 runs 17 residues. Germline values: CDR1 MDHEN, CDR2 SYDVKM. In nucleotides, the CDR3 is TGTGCCAGCAGTTTCAACCCTATGGGACAGAAGAACACTGAAGCTTTCTTT. Translation gives CASSFNPMGQKNTEAFF.

The chain joins TRBV12-5 to TRBJ2-3; the match to TRBD1 covers 12 bases. CDR3 length: 16 residues. CDR1 and CDR2 (germline): LGHNT, FRNRAP. With V trimmed by 5 bases and J by 4 bases, 7 bases remained unmatched. The CDR3 reads CASGAGQGAFSDTQYF. For the CDR3, the DNA is TGTGCTAGTGGTGCGGGACAGGGGGCGTTTTCAGATACGCAGTATTTT.